This TCR beta chain was recorded in a study of T cell responses to AZD1222 COVID-19 vaccine. About this clone: As yet, its antigen is unknown.

Clones were sequenced by immunoSEQ multiplex PCR, and TCRdb holds only the in-frame ones, with some missing. The table shows under 200,000 clones, with around nine tenths occurring only once. Whole-study results and caveats: Only a handful of AZD1222 recipients, five to seven in all, had baseline seropositivity.

Germline loops: CDR1 SGHNT, CDR2 YENEEA. Germline trimming cut 4 bases from V and 6 bases from J; bases unmatched to any gene: 11. The CDR3 is 17 residues long. Sample: peripheral blood, taken 28 days after the second dose of the MenACWY control vaccine. V usage is TRBV11-3 and J usage is TRBJ2-1; 11 nucleotides match TRBD2. The source of this sequence is an adult who received the MenACWY meningococcal vaccine as a control. The DNA for the CDR3 is TGTGCCAGCAGCTACTTAGCGGGAGGGAGGTATGGCAATGAGCAGTTCTTC. This translates into CASSYLAGGRYGNEQFF.